The 18 T cell receptor beta chains below were found in one sample sequenced in a study of Tregs in tolerant kidney transplant recipients. Generated by immunoSEQ multiplex PCR, the TCRdb table keeps only in-frame clones and is missing some. The listing contains approximately 35,000 clones. The sequences come from CD8+ T cells from blood, collected before the transplant. These receptors originate from a human donor who received a combined kidney and bone marrow transplant.

CDR3 residues: CASSRTGVGNTEAFF. The sequenced CDR3 bases are TGTGCCAGCAGCCGTACCGGGGTCGGGAACACTGAA. The chain recombines TRBV5-6 with TRBJ1-1; no reliable D call. Read data end 3 residues before the CDR3 end; the end is taken from the germline J gene. This CDR3 spans 15 amino acids. The germline gives CDR1 SGHDT, CDR2 YYEEEE. Trimming took off 4 bases at V and 1 base at J, with 14 bases between the two ends.

Comments on this clone: One end of the junction varies from germline; a read error may be responsible. The read falls 3 residues short of the CDR3 end, and the missing part is taken from the germline J gene. The J gene is TRBJ1-2, the V gene TRBV2, with a tentative D call TRBD1 (6 bases). The CDR3 spans 14 residues. CDR1 and CDR2 from the germline V gene are SNHLY and FYNNEI. The CDR3 spells CASSEAAGADGYTF. CDR3 DNA, as far as it was read: TGTGCCAGCAGCGAAGCGGCGGGGGCTGATGGC.

In regard to this clone: Coverage ceases 3 residues before the CDR3 finishes, and the germline J gene fills in the end. This rearrangement joins TRBV29-1 to TRBJ2-1, with 7 bases matching TRBD1. The CDR3 consists of 20 residues. CDR1 is SQVTM, CDR2 ANQGSEA, per germline. V lost 6 bases and J lost 0; bases outside the gene matches: 23. CDR3 loop: CSVRFGPGGSSRGSYNEQFF. Incomplete CDR3 DNA: TGCAGCGTCAGATTTGGGCCAGGGGGTTCCTCAAGAGGCTCCTACAATGAG.

A word on this clone: The read finishes 3 residues shy of the CDR3 end, and the germline J gene is used to complete it. V usage is TRBV2 and J usage is TRBJ2-3; D is undetermined. The CDR3 totals 15 residues. Germline loops: CDR1 SNHLY, CDR2 FYNNEI. Trimming pared 6 bases from V and 3 bases from J, leaving 16 bases between. CDR3 region: CASRRSSIRTDTQYF. Incomplete CDR3 DNA: TGTGCCAGCAGAAGATCCTCAATTCGGACAGATACG.

Remarks on this clone: The sequenced fragment ends 3 residues before the CDR3 boundary, so the rest is inferred from the germline J gene. This chain connects TRBV7-9 to TRBJ2-5; 7 bases are shared with TRBD1. CDR3 length: 15 residues. V lost 5 bases to trimming and J lost 4 bases; unmatched junction nucleotides: 10. Germline V gene data show CDR1 as SEHNR and CDR2 as FQNEAQ (reference sequence). CDR3 DNA, as far as it was read: TGTGCCAGCAGCCATAGATCCCGGGACAGAGAGACC. Its protein is CASSHRSRDRET. The whole CDR3 protein reads CASSHRSRDRETQYF. The variable domain in full, completed from reference TRBV7-9 and TRBJ2-5, reads DTGVSQNPRHKITKRGQNVTFRCDPISEHNRLYWYRQTLGQGPEFLTYFQNEAQLEKSRLLSDRFSAERPKGSFSTLEIQRTEQGDSAMYLCASSHRSRDRETQYFGPGTRLLVL.

With regard to this clone: The read is 3 residues too short to cover the CDR3 end, so that end is filled in from the germline J gene. This chain uses TRBV10-3 with TRBJ2-7; the match to TRBD1 covers 7 bases. The CDR3 runs to 14 residues. CDR1 and CDR2 (germline): ENHRY, SYGVKD. After removal of 5 bases from V and 4 bases from J, the junction contained 8 bases not matched to a gene. The part of the CDR3 DNA that was read is TGTGCCATCAGTTCGGGACAGACCCAATACGAG. Protein: CAISSGQTQYE. Given in full, the CDR3 is CAISSGQTQYEQYF.

On this clone itself: The CDR3 extends 3 residues past the end of the read, so its final part is completed from the germline J gene. The chain couples TRBV30 to TRBJ2-5; D unclear. The germline CDR1 and CDR2 sequences are GTSNPN and SVGIG (reference sequence). V was cut by 4 bases and J by 2 bases, with 8 bases left in between. The CDR3 length is 12 residues. The CDR3 spells CAWKPFQETQYF. Incomplete CDR3 DNA: TGTGCCTGGAAGCCGTTTCAAGAGACC.

In regard to this clone: The observed sequence ends 3 residues before the CDR3 terminus, with the missing tail filled in from the germline J gene. The chain couples TRBV5-6 to TRBJ2-7; 8 bases line up with TRBD2. The CDR3 has 15 amino acids. V was pared by 3 bases and J by 4 bases, with 9 bases of the junction left unmatched. Germline loops: CDR1 SGHDT, CDR2 YYEEEE. CDR3 sequence: CASSSAGTRAYEQYF. The sequenced CDR3 bases are TGTGCCAGCAGCTCAGCCGGGACTAGAGCATACGAG. The full variable domain, in which reference TRBV5-6 and TRBJ2-7 provide the parts outside the CDR3, is DAGVTQSPTHLIKTRGQQVTLRCSPKSGHDTVSWYQQALGQGPQFIFQYYEEEERQRGNFPDRFSGHQFPNYSSELNVNALLLGDSALYLCASSSAGTRAYEQYFGPGTRLTVT.

Details on this clone: The read is 3 residues too short to cover the CDR3 end, so that end is filled in from the germline J gene. The V gene is TRBV18, the J gene TRBJ2-7; TRBD1 might be the D (6 bases). The CDR3 consists of 15 residues. Germline-derived CDR1 and CDR2 are KGHSH and LQKENI. Trimming removed 5 bases from V and 2 bases from J, with 16 bases in between. The sequenced CDR3 bases are TGTGCCAGCTCATTTACAGGGTCGAGAACCTACGAG. Amino acids: CASSFTGSRTYE. Given in full, the CDR3 is CASSFTGSRTYEQYF.

Regarding this clone: The read finishes 3 residues shy of the CDR3 end, and the germline J gene is used to complete it. The chain combines TRBV19 with TRBJ2-1, with D possibly TRBD2 on 5 matching bases. V lost 6 bases and J 0 bases, leaving 12 bases between the germline ends. CDR3 length: 15 amino acids. Germline V gene data show CDR1 as LNHDA and CDR2 as SQIVND (reference sequence). The CDR3: CASSASSSSYNEQFF. The sequenced CDR3 bases are TGTGCCAGTAGCGCGTCTAGCAGCTCCTACAATGAG.

The CDR3 sequence is CASSFMLASDTQYF. CDR3 bases read: TGTGCCAGCAGCTTCATGCTAGCTTCAGATACG. V and J are TRBV11-2 and TRBJ2-3; tentative D call: TRBD2 (5 bases). The sequenced fragment ends 3 residues before the CDR3 boundary, so the rest is inferred from the germline J gene. This CDR3 is built from 14 residues. V dropped 3 bases and J dropped 4 bases, with 11 bases sitting between them. Germline assignment: CDR1 SGHAT and CDR2 FQNNGV.

To note about this clone: The CDR3 end falls 3 residues outside the read, so it is completed with the germline J gene. The V and J genes are TRBV2 and TRBJ1-2, with D hard to call. This CDR3 has 15 amino acids. Trimming pared 6 bases from V and 2 bases from J, leaving 16 bases between. Germline assignment: CDR1 SNHLY and CDR2 FYNNEI. The CDR3 bases that were read are TGTGCCAGCAGCGATGCCCCTGGGCCCAACTATGGC. This encodes CASSDAPGPNYG. The complete CDR3 reads CASSDAPGPNYGYTF.

The CDR3 sequence: CASSIPGTWSYNEQFF. The part of the CDR3 DNA that was read is TGTGCCAGTAGTATCCCCGGGACTTGGTCCTACAATGAG. The chain carries TRBV19 and TRBJ2-1; D is possibly TRBD2 (6 bases). The DNA ends 3 residues before the CDR3 does, and the rest of the CDR3 is filled in from the germline J gene. V lost 3 bases and J 1 base, leaving 13 bases between the germline ends. Germline V lookup: CDR1 LNHDA, CDR2 SQIVND (reference sequence). This CDR3 has 16 amino acids. The variable domain in full, completed from reference TRBV19 and TRBJ2-1, reads DGGITQSPKYLFRKEGQNVTLSCEQNLNHDAMYWYRQDPGQGLRLIYYSQIVNDFQKGDIAEGYSVSREKKESFPLTVTSAQKNPTAFYLCASSIPGTWSYNEQFFGPGTRLTVL.

Worth noting for this clone: The read terminates 3 residues ahead of where the CDR3 ends, so the germline J gene completes it. This sequence joins TRBV6-2 or TRBV6-3 and TRBJ2-1; D remains unclear. Germline V CDR1 and CDR2: MNHEY, SVGEGT. Trimming cost V 4 bases and J 4 bases, with 11 bases left between them. There are 14 residues in the CDR3. The DNA read from the CDR3 is TGTGCCAGCAGTTTAGTCTATCCTTACAATGAG. Amino acid sequence: CASSLVYPYNE. The entire CDR3 protein is CASSLVYPYNEQFF.

Concerning this clone: The read ends 3 residues early relative to the CDR3; the germline J gene fills the gap. V gene TRBV13 combines with J gene TRBJ1-2, with D perhaps matching TRBD1 (6 bases). With 3 bases removed from V and 6 bases from J, the gap between germline ends came to 20 bases. Per germline, CDR1 PRHDT and CDR2 FYEKMQ (reference sequence). CDR3 size: 16 residues. The CDR3 bases that were read are TGTGCCAGCAGCTTGGGGGGAGGGGGGGCACTGGATGGC. It translates to CASSLGGGGALDG. The whole CDR3 is CASSLGGGGALDGYTF.

Points on this clone: The CDR3 extends 3 residues past the end of the read, so its final part is completed from the germline J gene. The J gene is TRBJ2-3, the V gene TRBV7-2; 8 bases align to TRBD2. V gave up 5 bases and J gave up 2 bases; unmatched junction bases: 6. Germline CDR1 is SGHTA and CDR2 is FQGNSA. The CDR3 consists of 15 residues. The CDR3 loop is CASSVSGVFTDTQYF. CDR3 bases read: TGTGCCAGCAGCGTTAGCGGGGTCTTCACAGATACG.

As regards this clone: The read stops 3 residues short of the end of the CDR3; the missing end is completed from the germline J gene. The rearrangement uses TRBV29-1 and TRBJ2-5, with 9 positions matching TRBD2. Germline trimming cut 2 bases from V and 5 bases from J; bases unmatched to any gene: 9. The length of the CDR3 is 15 residues. Germline values: CDR1 SQVTM, CDR2 ANQGSEA. CDR3: CSVEMASGVEETQYF. Partial CDR3 DNA: TGCAGCGTTGAAATGGCTAGCGGGGTAGAGGAGACC.

Worth noting for this clone: The DNA ends 3 residues before the CDR3 does, and the rest of the CDR3 is filled in from the germline J gene. The J gene is TRBJ2-1, the V gene TRBV2; the match to TRBD2 covers 9 bases. Losses at the gene ends were 6 bases for V and 7 bases for J; bases not matched to a gene: 13. The CDR3 sequence is 16 residues long. Germline CDR1 is SNHLY and CDR2 is FYNNEI. CDR3 in amino acids: CASSVLNSGSENEQFF. Incomplete CDR3 DNA: TGTGCCAGCAGCGTCCTGAATAGCGGGAGCGAAAATGAG.